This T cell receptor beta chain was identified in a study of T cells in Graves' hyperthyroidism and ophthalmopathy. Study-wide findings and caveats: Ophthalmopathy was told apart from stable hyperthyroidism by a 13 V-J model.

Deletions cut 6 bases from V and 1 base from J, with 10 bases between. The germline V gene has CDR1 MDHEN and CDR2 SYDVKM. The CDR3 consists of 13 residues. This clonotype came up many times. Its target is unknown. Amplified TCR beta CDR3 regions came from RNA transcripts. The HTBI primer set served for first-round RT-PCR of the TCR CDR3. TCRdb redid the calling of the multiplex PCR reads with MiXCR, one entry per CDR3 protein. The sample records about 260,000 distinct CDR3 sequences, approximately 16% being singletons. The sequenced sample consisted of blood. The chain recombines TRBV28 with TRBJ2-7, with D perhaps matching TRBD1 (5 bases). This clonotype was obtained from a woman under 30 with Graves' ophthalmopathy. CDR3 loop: CASSQGNSYEQYF. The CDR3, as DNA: TGTGCCAGCAGCCAGGGAAATTCCTACGAGCAGTACTTC.